The clone carrying this T cell receptor (beta chain) has only one observation. The antigen remains unidentified. This sample was taken from a study of shared clonotypes between healthy human individuals. Whole-study context: Plates per donor: three CD4 naive, three CD4 memory, two CD8 naive, one CD8 memory.

Germline V gene lookup returns CDR1 SNHLY and CDR2 FYNNEI. The CDR3 extends over 15 amino acids. Trimming removed 0 bases at V and 8 bases at J, with 15 bases between. Genomic DNA belonging to each subset was distributed in equal measure over several immunoSEQ plates. Repertoires were generated with immunoSEQ multiplex PCR, while TCRdb's copy carries only in-frame clones and drops some. Found here are roughly 2.4 million clones, approximately 96% of them singletons; the top ten hold less than 0.15%. The study's findings and limits: What naive subsets generally showed was a larger estimated richness than memory subsets showed. Shared clonotypes across all four donors exceeded non-shared ones in generation probability.

This chain connects TRBV2 to TRBJ2-3, with D unresolved. The receptor's source is a young man in good health. The sequenced sample consisted of naive CD4+ T cells sorted from blood. Subset noted: CD45RA+ positively selected. CDR3: CASSEAQHPRATQYF. The CDR3 nucleotides are TGTGCCAGCAGTGAAGCGCAGCACCCTCGGGCTACGCAGTATTTT.